This T cell receptor beta chain came from a study of blood T cell repertoires in COVID-19. Study processing details: How many nucleated cells were present was estimated from reference gene primer amplification. Clones were sequenced by immunoSEQ multiplex PCR, and TCRdb holds only the in-frame ones, with some missing. Clone size and the V and J calls come from that table; the DNA yielded D and trimming. The sample holds approximately 170,000 clones, roughly 88% seen once. Sequenced input: peripheral blood. The receptor was derived from an elderly man with COVID-19, enrolled during active disease.

CDR3 sequence reads: CASSYSPGEGYTF. The CDR3 DNA reads as TGTGCCAGCAGTTACTCGCCAGGGGAGGGCTACACCTTC. V gene TRBV6-6 combines with J gene TRBJ1-2; TRBD1 is a possible D gene (6 bases). Germline assignment: CDR1 MNHNY and CDR2 SVGAGI (reference sequence). Trimming shortened V by 0 bases and J by 8 bases, and 10 bases separated the two germline ends. The CDR3 has 13 residues.